The 22 T cell receptor beta chains presented below share a single source sample, sequenced in a study of blood T cell repertoires in COVID-19. Assay: immunoSEQ multiplex PCR; the TCRdb copy retains only in-frame clones and omits some. The sample consists of about 120,000 clones, approximately 80% of them appearing once. Sequencing was performed on peripheral blood. These receptors originate from a human donor in a cohort sampled during active COVID-19.

The chain couples TRBV2 to TRBJ2-5; TRBD2 aligns across 12 bases. V gave up 4 bases and J gave up 5 bases; unmatched junction bases: 5. CDR1 and CDR2 (germline): SNHLY, FYNNEI. The CDR3 has 15 residues. The CDR3 DNA reads TGTGCCAGCAGTGGATCTAGCGGGGGGGCCGAGACCCAGTACTTC. Encoded protein: CASSGSSGGAETQYF.

This chain links TRBV30 with TRBJ2-7; 15 bases match TRBD2. The germline V gene encodes CDR1 GTSNPN and CDR2 SVGIG (reference sequence). The CDR3 spans 23 residues. J gave up 2 bases and V 3 bases, and 26 bases lay outside the gene matches. The CDR3 loop is CAWSCTPNGTSGGRLIFPYEQYF. DNA for the CDR3: TGTGCCTGGAGCTGTACCCCTAACGGGACTAGCGGGGGGAGGCTCATCTTTCCCTACGAGCAGTACTTC. Based on the CDR3 plus reference TRBV30 and TRBJ2-7, the full variable domain is SQTIHQWPATLVQPVGSPLSLECTVEGTSNPNLYWYRQAAGRGLQLLFYSVGIGQISSEVPQNLSASRPQDRQFILSSKKLLLSDSGFYLCAWSCTPNGTSGGRLIFPYEQYFGPGTRLTVT.

The chain carries TRBV25-1 and TRBJ1-4; D possibly corresponds to TRBD1 (6 bases). V gave up 3 bases and J gave up 3 bases, with 8 bases separating them. From germline, CDR1 is MGHDK and CDR2 SYGVNS. The CDR3 sequence is 14 residues long. CDR3 coding DNA: TGTGCCAGCAGTGAGGGGGGGCCTAATGAAAAACTGTTTTTT. Its translation is CASSEGGPNEKLFF. Looking up the rest from reference TRBV25-1 and TRBJ1-4 gives the full variable domain: EADIYQTPRYLVIGTGKKITLECSQTMGHDKMYWYQQDPGMELHLIHYSYGVNSTEKGDLSSESTVSRIRTEHFPLTLESARPSHTSQYLCASSEGGPNEKLFFGSGTQLSVL.

V gene TRBV21-1 combines with J gene TRBJ2-2; no check of the table's D call, TRBD1, against the DNA was made. TRBV21-1 counts as a pseudogene. The CDR3 is 14 amino acids. The CDR3 region has the DNA TGTGCCAGCAGTCGGGACAGGGGGCCGGCGGAGCTGTTTTTT. This sequence encodes CASSRDRGPAELFF.

V and J are TRBV10-1 and TRBJ1-1, with D possibly TRBD1 on 6 matching bases. Deletions cut 2 bases from V and 4 bases from J, with 17 bases between. The CDR3 contains 16 residues. The germline V gene encodes CDR1 WNHNN and CDR2 SYGVQD (reference sequence). The CDR3 DNA sequence: TGCGCCAGCAGTGAGACGGGGCCGGGGGGCCTCACTGAAGCTTTCTTT. Amino acid sequence: CASSETGPGGLTEAFF.

V usage is TRBV15 and J usage is TRBJ1-2, with D maybe TRBD1 (6 bases). Germline-derived CDR1 and CDR2 are LNHNV and YYDKDF (reference sequence). The CDR3 has 12 amino acids. V lost 4 bases to trimming and J lost 10 bases, with 13 bases between them. The CDR3 DNA follows: TGTGCCACCAGCACGCAAGACAGGTTCTACACCTTC. Residues: CATSTQDRFYTF.

The chain combines TRBV11-3 with TRBJ2-1, with D perhaps matching TRBD1 (5 bases). The germline CDR1 and CDR2 sequences are SGHNT and YENEEA. Trimming took off 1 base at V and 5 bases at J, with 6 bases between the two ends. The CDR3 spans 13 residues. In DNA form, the CDR3 reads TGTGCCAGCAGCTTAGGCAGGGACAATGAGCAGTTCTTC. Its protein is CASSLGRDNEQFF.

This chain connects TRBV6-5 to TRBJ1-2; possibly TRBD1 for D (5 bases). There are 14 residues in the CDR3. Trimming left V 10 bases short and J 4 bases short, with 19 bases between. Germline V gene sequence: CDR1 MNHEY, CDR2 SVGAGI. Here the CDR3 DNA reads TGTGCCACCGCTAAGGAGGGACGGGGCTATGGCTACACCTTC. Its protein product is CATAKEGRGYGYTF.

The rearrangement uses TRBV27 and TRBJ1-6; D may be TRBD1 (5 bases). Germline-derived CDR1 and CDR2 are MNHEY and SMNVEV (reference sequence). V was cut by 3 bases and J by 6 bases, with 9 bases left in between. The CDR3 sequence is 14 residues long. The DNA of the CDR3 is TGTGCCAGCAGTTTGGGGGGTTTTAATTCACCCCTCCACTTT. Amino acid sequence: CASSLGGFNSPLHF.

There are a few counts of this clone. The chain uses TRBV4-2 and TRBJ2-3; 7 bases are shared with TRBD2. The V segment lost 0 bases and the J segment 4 bases; nucleotides outside the gene matches: 4. This CDR3 comprises 15 residues. Germline values: CDR1 LGHNA, CDR2 YNFKEQ. CDR3 DNA sequence: TGTGCCAGCAGCCAAGATACTAGCGTTCCAGATACGCAGTATTTT. Translating gives CASSQDTSVPDTQYF.

The chain links TRBV2 to TRBJ2-7; maybe TRBD2 (6 bases). The CDR3 consists of 14 residues. The germline V and J ends were trimmed by 0 bases and 2 bases, with 8 bases remaining between them. Germline CDR1 is SNHLY and CDR2 is FYNNEI. The CDR3 nucleotides are TGTGCCAGCAGTGAAGCAGGCGGGGCCTACGAGCAGTACTTC. Protein: CASSEAGGAYEQYF.

In its sample, this clone was seen a few times. This sequence joins TRBV29-1 and TRBJ1-1; tentatively, D is TRBD1 (6 bases). This CDR3 is built from 13 residues. Deletions cut 4 bases from V and 1 base from J, with 10 bases between. Germline CDR1 is SQVTM and CDR2 is ANQGSEA. The CDR3: CSVVRGPNTEAFF. Written as DNA, the CDR3 is TGCAGCGTTGTGCGGGGGCCGAACACTGAAGCTTTCTTT. Combining the CDR3 with reference TRBV29-1 and TRBJ1-1 gives the whole variable domain SAVISQKPSRDICQRGTSLTIQCQVDSQVTMMFWYRQQPGQSLTLIATANQGSEATYESGFVIDKFPISRPNLTFSTLTVSNMSPEDSSIYLCSVVRGPNTEAFFGQGTRLTVV.

This chain uses TRBV6-2 or TRBV6-3 with TRBJ2-3; D remains unclear. V lost 6 bases, J lost 3 bases, and 13 bases lay in between. The germline CDR1 and CDR2 sequences are MNHEY and SVGEGT. The CDR3 runs 14 residues. This CDR3 reads CASSPDGRTDTQYF. In nucleotides, the CDR3 is TGTGCCAGCAGCCCTGATGGCAGAACAGATACGCAGTATTTT.

This sequence joins TRBV24-1 and TRBJ2-1; 11 bases align to TRBD2. CDR1 is KGHDR, CDR2 SFDVKD, per germline. The CDR3 has 16 amino acids. V was pared by 3 bases and J by 2 bases, with 2 bases of the junction left unmatched. CDR3 nucleotides: TGTGCCACCAGTGATCAGGGACTAGCGGCCTACAATGAGCAGTTCTTC. It is translated as CATSDQGLAAYNEQFF.

This chain joins TRBV6-2 or TRBV6-3 and TRBJ2-7, with TRBD2 matching 9 bases. Germline V gene sequence: CDR1 MNHEY, CDR2 SVGEGT. After removal of 4 bases from V and 7 bases from J, the junction contained 11 bases not matched to a gene. The CDR3 consists of 15 residues. This chain's CDR3 is CASSWQRGDRGEQYF. The CDR3 DNA reads TGTGCCAGCAGTTGGCAGCGGGGGGACCGAGGGGAGCAGTACTTC.

Only a few counts were recorded for this clone. This chain connects TRBV6-1 to TRBJ2-7, with 10 bases identical to TRBD2. After removal of 2 bases from V and 2 bases from J, the junction contained 3 bases not matched to a gene. CDR1 is MNHNS, CDR2 SASEGT, per germline. The CDR3 is 15 amino acids. CDR3 residues: CASSERLAGAYEQYF. CDR3 nucleotides: TGTGCCAGCAGTGAAAGGCTAGCGGGGGCCTACGAGCAGTACTTC.

V is TRBV7-2 and J is TRBJ2-4, with 14 nucleotides matching TRBD2. Germline V gives CDR1 SGHTA, CDR2 FQGNSA. This CDR3 is built from 16 residues. After removal of 5 bases from V and 5 bases from J, the junction contained 5 bases not matched to a gene. Written as DNA, the CDR3 is TGTGCCAGCAGCGTCGGGACTAGCGGGGGAGAAAACATTCAGTACTTC. Translating it yields CASSVGTSGGENIQYF.

This CDR3 reads CASSLVGGADSGNTIYF. CDR3 bases: TGTGCCAGCAGCTTAGTCGGGGGTGCTGATTCTGGAAACACCATATATTTT. The chain links TRBV7-2 to TRBJ1-3, with D perhaps matching TRBD1 (5 bases). The germline gives CDR1 SGHTA, CDR2 FQGNSA. V lost 1 base, J lost 1 base, and 14 bases lay in between. CDR3 length equals 17 residues.

The gene calls are TRBV5-1 and TRBJ2-2; D remains ambiguous. Trimming shortened V by 1 base and J by 6 bases, and 4 bases separated the two germline ends. The CDR3 has 12 residues. Germline V lookup: CDR1 SGHRS, CDR2 YFSETQ. The DNA of the CDR3 is TGCGCCAGCAGCTTGTATGCCGGGGAGCTGTTTTTT. Protein: CASSLYAGELFF.

V is TRBV6-2 or TRBV6-3 and J is TRBJ1-5; D not resolved. The CDR3 extends over 14 amino acids. With 4 bases removed from V and 2 bases from J, the gap between germline ends came to 9 bases. CDR1 is MNHEY and CDR2 is SVGEGT in the germline V gene. The CDR3 bases are TGTGCCAGCAGTTGGGAGCCGGGCAATCAGCCCCAGCATTTT. Its protein is CASSWEPGNQPQHF.

This sequence joins TRBV2 and TRBJ1-4; 8 bases map to TRBD1. Germline CDR1 and CDR2: SNHLY and FYNNEI. CDR3 length equals 15 residues. J gave up 8 bases and V 4 bases, and 9 bases lay outside the gene matches. CDR3 nucleotides: TGTGCCAGCAGTGCTGCGACAGGGGTGATGGAAAAACTGTTTTTT. It is translated as CASSAATGVMEKLFF.

The gene calls are TRBV5-1 and TRBJ1-2; TRBD1 agrees at 10 bases. This CDR3 is built from 17 residues. CDR1 is SGHRS and CDR2 is YFSETQ in the germline V gene. V dropped 0 bases and J dropped 5; count of bases not matched to a gene: 10. CDR3 sequence (DNA): TGCGCCAGCAGCTTGGGGATGACAGGGGGCAGGGGATATGGCTACACCTTC. Its translation: CASSLGMTGGRGYGYTF.